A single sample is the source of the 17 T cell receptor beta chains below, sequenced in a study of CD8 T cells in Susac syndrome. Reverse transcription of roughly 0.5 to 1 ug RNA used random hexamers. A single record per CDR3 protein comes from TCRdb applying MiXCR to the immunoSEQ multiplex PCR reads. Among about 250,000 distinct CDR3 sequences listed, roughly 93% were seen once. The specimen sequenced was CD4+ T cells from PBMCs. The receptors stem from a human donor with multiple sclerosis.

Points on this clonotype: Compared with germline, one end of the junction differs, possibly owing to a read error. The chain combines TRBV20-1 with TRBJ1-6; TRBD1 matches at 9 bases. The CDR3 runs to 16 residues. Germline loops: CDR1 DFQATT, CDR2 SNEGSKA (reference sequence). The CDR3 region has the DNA TGCAGTGCTAGAGTCGGGACAGGGCCCTATGATTCACCCCTCCACTTT. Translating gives CSARVGTGPYDSPLHF.

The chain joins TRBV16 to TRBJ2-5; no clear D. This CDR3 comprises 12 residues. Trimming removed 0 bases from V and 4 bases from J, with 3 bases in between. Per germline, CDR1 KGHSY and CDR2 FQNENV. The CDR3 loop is CASSQSAETQYF. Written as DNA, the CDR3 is TGTGCCAGCAGCCAATCAGCAGAGACCCAGTACTTC.

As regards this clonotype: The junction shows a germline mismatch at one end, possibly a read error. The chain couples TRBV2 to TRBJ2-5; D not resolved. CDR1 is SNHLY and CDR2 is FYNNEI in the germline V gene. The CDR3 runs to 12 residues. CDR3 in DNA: TGTGCCAGCACTGAAGTCCAAGAGACCCAGTACTTC. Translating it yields CASTEVQETQYF.

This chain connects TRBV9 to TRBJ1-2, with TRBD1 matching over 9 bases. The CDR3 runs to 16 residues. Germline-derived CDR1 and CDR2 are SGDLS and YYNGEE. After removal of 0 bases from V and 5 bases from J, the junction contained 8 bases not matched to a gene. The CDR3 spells CASSVERQGGIYGYTF. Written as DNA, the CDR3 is TGTGCCAGCAGCGTAGAACGACAGGGGGGCATATATGGCTACACCTTC.

CDR3 sequence reads: CASSLRVGNTIYF. DNA of the CDR3: TGTGCCAGCAGTTTGCGGGTAGGAAACACCATATATTTT. This chain connects TRBV27 to TRBJ1-3; unclear D gene. Deletions cut 3 bases from V and 4 bases from J, with 7 bases between. The CDR3 sequence is 13 residues long. CDR1 and CDR2 (germline): MNHEY, SMNVEV (reference sequence).

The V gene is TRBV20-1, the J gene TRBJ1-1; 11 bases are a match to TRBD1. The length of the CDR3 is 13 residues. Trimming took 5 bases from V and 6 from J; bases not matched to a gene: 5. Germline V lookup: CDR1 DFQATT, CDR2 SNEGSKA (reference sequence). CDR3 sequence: CSAGQGARAEAFF. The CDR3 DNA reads TGCAGTGCTGGACAGGGGGCGCGGGCTGAAGCTTTCTTT.

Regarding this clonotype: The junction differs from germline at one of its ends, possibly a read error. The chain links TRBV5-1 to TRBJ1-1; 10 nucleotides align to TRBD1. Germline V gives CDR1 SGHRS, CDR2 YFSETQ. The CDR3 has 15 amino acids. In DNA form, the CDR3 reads TGCGCCAGCAGCACCGTGACAGGGGGCGACACTAAAGCTTTCTTT. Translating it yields CASSTVTGGDTKAFF.

The CDR3 here is CASSPGTGGREQYF. In DNA, the CDR3 is TGTGCCAGCAGCCCCGGGACAGGCGGTCGCGAGCAGTACTTC. The chain carries TRBV12-3 or TRBV12-4 and TRBJ2-7; 8 bases line up with TRBD1. Trimming at V came to 6 bases and at J to 6 bases, leaving 10 bases not matched to a gene. The CDR3 spans 14 residues.

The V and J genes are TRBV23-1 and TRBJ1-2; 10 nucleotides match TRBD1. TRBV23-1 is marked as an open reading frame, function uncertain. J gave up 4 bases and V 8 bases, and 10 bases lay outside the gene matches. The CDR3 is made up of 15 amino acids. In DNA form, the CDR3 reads TGCGCCAGCGGCAAGGGGGACAGGGGCTTCTATGGCTACACCTTC. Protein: CASGKGDRGFYGYTF.

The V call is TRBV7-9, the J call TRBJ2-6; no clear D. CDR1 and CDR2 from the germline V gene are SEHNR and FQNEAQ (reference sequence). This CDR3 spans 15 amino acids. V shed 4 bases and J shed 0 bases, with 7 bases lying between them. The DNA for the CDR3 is TGTGCCAGCAGCTCGATTGACTCTGGGGCCAACGTCCTGACTTTC. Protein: CASSSIDSGANVLTF.

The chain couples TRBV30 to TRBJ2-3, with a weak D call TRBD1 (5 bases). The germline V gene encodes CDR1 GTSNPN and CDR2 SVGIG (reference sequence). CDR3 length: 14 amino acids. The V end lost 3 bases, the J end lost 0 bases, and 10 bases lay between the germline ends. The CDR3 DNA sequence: TGTGCCTGGAGCCAAGGGGTTAGCACAGATACGCAGTATTTT. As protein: CAWSQGVSTDTQYF.

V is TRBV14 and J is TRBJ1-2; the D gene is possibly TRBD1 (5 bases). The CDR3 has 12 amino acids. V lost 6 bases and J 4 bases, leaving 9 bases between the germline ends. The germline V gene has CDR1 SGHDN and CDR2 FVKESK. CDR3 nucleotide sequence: TGTGCCAGCAGACAGGATACCTATGGCTACACCTTC. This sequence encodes CASRQDTYGYTF.

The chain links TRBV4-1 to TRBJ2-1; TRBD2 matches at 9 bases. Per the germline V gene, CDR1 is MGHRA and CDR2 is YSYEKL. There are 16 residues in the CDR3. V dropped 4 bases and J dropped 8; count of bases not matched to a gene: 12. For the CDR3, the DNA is TGCGCCAGCAGCCTTGAAGCGGGGGGCATGTCAGATGAGCAGTTCTTC. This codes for CASSLEAGGMSDEQFF.

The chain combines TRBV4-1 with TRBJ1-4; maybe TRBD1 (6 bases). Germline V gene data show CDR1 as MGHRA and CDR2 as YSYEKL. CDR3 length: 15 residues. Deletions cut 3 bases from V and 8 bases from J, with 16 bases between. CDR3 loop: CASSQEGGFGEKLFF. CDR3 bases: TGCGCCAGCAGCCAGGAAGGGGGGTTCGGCGAAAAACTGTTTTTT.

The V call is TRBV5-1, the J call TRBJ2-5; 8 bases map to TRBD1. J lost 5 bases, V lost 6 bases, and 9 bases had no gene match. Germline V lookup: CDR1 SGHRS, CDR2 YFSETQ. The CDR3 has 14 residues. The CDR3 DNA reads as TGCGCCAGCACCCTGGACAGGGTCGGCGAGACCCAGTACTTC. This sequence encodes CASTLDRVGETQYF.

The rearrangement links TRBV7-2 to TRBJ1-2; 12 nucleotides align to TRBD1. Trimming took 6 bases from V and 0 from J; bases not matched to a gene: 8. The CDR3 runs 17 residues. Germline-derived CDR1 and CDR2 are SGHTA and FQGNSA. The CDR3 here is CASSFTGTGGTNYGYTF. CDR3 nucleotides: TGTGCCAGCAGTTTTACCGGGACAGGGGGCACTAACTATGGCTACACCTTC.

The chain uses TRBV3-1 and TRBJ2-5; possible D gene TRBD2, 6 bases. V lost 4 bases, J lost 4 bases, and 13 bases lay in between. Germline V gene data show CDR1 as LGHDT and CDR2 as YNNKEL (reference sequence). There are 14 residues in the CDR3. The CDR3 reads CASSRSMGGETQYF. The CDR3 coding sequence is TGTGCCAGCAGCCGGTCGATGGGGGGAGAGACCCAGTACTTC.